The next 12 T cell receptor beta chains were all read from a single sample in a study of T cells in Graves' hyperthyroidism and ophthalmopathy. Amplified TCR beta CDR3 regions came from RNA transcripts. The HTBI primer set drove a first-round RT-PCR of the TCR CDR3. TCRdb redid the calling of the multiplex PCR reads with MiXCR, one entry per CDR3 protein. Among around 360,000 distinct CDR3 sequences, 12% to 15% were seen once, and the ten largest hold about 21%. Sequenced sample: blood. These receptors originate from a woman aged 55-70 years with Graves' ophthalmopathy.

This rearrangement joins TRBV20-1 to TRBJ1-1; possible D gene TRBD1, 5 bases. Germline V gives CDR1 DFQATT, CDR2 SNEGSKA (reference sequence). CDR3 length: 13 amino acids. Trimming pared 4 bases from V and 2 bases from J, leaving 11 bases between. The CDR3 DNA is TGCAGTGCTATCCCGACAGAAAACACTGAAGCTTTCTTT. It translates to CSAIPTENTEAFF.

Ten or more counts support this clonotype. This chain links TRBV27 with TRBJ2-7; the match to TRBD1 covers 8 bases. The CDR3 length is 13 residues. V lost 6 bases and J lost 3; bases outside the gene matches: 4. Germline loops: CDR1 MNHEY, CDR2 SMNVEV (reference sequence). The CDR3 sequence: CASSYGQGYEQYF. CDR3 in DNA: TGTGCCAGCAGCTACGGACAGGGCTACGAGCAGTACTTC.

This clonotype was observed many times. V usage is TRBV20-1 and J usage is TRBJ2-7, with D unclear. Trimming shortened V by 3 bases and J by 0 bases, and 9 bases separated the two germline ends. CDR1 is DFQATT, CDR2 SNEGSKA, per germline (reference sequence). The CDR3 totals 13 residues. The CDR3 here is CSARARASYEQYF. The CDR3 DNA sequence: TGCAGTGCTAGGGCCCGAGCCTCCTACGAGCAGTACTTC.

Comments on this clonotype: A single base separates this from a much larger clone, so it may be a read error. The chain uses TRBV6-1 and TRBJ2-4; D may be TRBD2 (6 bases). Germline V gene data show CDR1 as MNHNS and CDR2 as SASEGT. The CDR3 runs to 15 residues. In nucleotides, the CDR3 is TGTGCCAGCAGTCCCACCGGGGAGGCCAAAAGCATTCAGTACTTC. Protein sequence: CASSPTGEAKSIQYF.

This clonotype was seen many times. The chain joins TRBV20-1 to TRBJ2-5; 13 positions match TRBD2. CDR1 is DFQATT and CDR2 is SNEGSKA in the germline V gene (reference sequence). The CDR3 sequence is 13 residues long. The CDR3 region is CTTTSGRGETQYF. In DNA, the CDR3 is TGCACCACTACTAGCGGGAGGGGAGAGACCCAGTACTTC.

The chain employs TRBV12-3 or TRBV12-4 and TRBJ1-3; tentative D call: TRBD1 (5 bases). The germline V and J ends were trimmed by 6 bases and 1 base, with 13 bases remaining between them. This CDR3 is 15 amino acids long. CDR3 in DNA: TGTGCCAGCAGATCAGGGTCTGGGTCTGGAAACACCATATATTTT. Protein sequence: CASRSGSGSGNTIYF.

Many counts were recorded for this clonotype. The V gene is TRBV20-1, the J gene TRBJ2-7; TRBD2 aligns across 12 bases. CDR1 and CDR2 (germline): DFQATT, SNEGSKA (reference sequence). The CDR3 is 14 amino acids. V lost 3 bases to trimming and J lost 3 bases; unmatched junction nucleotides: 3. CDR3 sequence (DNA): TGCAGTGCTAGTACGACTAGCGGGAGCTACGAGCAGTACTTC. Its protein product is CSASTTSGSYEQYF.

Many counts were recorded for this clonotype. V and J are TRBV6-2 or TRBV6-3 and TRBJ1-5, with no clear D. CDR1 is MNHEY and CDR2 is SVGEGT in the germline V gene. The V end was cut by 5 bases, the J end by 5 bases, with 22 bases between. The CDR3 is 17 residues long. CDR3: CASSPTDFGRGDQPQHF. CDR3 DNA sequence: TGTGCCAGCAGTCCAACGGACTTCGGACGGGGTGATCAGCCCCAGCATTTT.

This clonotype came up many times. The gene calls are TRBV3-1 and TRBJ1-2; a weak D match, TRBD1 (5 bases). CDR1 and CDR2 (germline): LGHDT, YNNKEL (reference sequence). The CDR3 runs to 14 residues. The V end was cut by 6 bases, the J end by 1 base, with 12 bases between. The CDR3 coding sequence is TGTGCCAGCAGGCACCGGGGCAGTAACTATGGCTACACCTTC. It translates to CASRHRGSNYGYTF.

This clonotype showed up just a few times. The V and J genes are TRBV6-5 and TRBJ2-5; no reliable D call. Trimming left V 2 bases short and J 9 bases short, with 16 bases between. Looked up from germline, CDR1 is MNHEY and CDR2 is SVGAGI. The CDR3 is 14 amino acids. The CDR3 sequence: CASSYGRNPLSQYF. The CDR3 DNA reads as TGTGCCAGCAGTTACGGTCGGAACCCCCTCTCCCAGTACTTC.

CDR3 sequence (DNA): TGTGCCAGCAGCTTGGGCGGGGGGGGACAGGGGAGTGAAAAACTGTTTTTT. Its protein is CASSLGGGGQGSEKLFF. The chain combines TRBV5-4 with TRBJ1-4, with 10 bases fitting TRBD1. Germline V gives CDR1 SGHNT, CDR2 YYREEE (reference sequence). The V and J ends lost 0 bases and 7 bases, in that order; junction bases with no gene match: 9. The CDR3 runs 17 residues.

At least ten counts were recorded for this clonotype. The CDR3 nucleotides are TGCAGTGCTAGAGATCTAGCGGGAGGGCCCCACGAGCAGTACTTC. As protein: CSARDLAGGPHEQYF. The J gene is TRBJ2-7, the V gene TRBV20-1; 12 bases match TRBD2. The junction had 5 bases not matched to a gene; V was cut back by 0 bases and J by 5 bases. CDR3 size: 15 residues. Germline lookup yields CDR1 DFQATT and CDR2 SNEGSKA (reference sequence).